This T cell receptor (beta chain) was documented in a study of low-dose radiotherapy and immunotherapy resistance in tumors. At the level of the study: Radiation delivery to Cohort 1 consisted of 0.5 Gy per fraction every 2 weeks, summing to 6.5 Gy. Every two weeks, the protocol called for intravenous cyclophosphamide at 200 mg/m2. It was given one day before each radiation and immunotherapy administration. Patients took aspirin 300 mg by mouth once daily. This continued for four cycles, starting on cycle 1 day 1.

This clonotype occurred many times. Time point defined: before trial treatment. Each patient who was eligible had an advanced solid tumor with no tumor-infiltrating lymphocytes. With TRAV- and TRBV-specific primers, first-strand cDNA was made, covering the alpha and beta chains. The PCR that amplified TCRs ran for approximately 20 cycles, relying on a constant-region primer and a V-primer adapter. Using its own MiXCR run on the reads, TCRdb lists one record per CDR3 protein. This sample has fewer than 95,000 distinct CDR3 sequences, with 9.4% found just once. The starting material was PBMCs, obtained before treatment. This clonotype was obtained from a male donor with prostate cancer.

CDR3 nucleotide sequence: TGTGCCAGCAGCCAAGATGCGTCCTCCTACGAGCAGTACTTC. It is translated as CASSQDASSYEQYF. The rearrangement joins TRBV4-2 to TRBJ2-7, with D hard to call. This CDR3 has 14 residues. V lost 0 bases, J lost 0 bases, and 6 bases lay in between. Germline CDR1 and CDR2: LGHNA and YNFKEQ.